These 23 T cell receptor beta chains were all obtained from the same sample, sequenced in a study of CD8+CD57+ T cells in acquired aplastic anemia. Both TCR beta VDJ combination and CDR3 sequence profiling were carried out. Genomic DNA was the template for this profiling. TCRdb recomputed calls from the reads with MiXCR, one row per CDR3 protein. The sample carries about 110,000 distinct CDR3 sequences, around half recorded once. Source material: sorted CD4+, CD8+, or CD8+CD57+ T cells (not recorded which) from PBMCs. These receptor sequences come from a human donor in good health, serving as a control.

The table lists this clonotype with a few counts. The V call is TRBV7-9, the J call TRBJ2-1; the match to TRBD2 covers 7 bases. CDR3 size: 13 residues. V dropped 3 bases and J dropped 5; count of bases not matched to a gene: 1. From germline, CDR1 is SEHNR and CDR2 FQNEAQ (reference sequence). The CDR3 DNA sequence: TGTGCCAGCAGCTTGACTAGCAACAATGAGCAGTTCTTC. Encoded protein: CASSLTSNNEQFF.

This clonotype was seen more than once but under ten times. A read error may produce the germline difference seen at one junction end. CDR3 region: CASSVGYPNTEAFF. The CDR3, as DNA: TGTGCCAGCAGCGTGGGATACCCGAACACTGAAGCCTTCTTT. The J gene is TRBJ1-1, the V gene TRBV9, with D hard to call. The CDR3 has 14 amino acids. Germline CDR1 reads SGDLS; CDR2 reads YYNGEE.

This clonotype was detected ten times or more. The CDR3 nucleotides read TGTGCCAGCAGCTTTACTCAGGGGGCGGACGAGCAGTACTTC. Translation gives CASSFTQGADEQYF. This sequence joins TRBV5-6 and TRBJ2-7; 8 bases line up with TRBD1. This CDR3 comprises 14 residues. With 2 bases clipped from V and 5 bases from J, the junction kept 6 bases outside the gene matches. The germline CDR1 and CDR2 sequences are SGHDT and YYEEEE.

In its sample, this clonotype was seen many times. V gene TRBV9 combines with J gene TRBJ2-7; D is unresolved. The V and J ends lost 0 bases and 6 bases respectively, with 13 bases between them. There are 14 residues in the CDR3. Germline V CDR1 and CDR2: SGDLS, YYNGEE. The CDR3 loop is CASSVDTASIEQYF. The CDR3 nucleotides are TGTGCCAGCAGCGTAGATACGGCGAGCATCGAGCAGTACTTC.

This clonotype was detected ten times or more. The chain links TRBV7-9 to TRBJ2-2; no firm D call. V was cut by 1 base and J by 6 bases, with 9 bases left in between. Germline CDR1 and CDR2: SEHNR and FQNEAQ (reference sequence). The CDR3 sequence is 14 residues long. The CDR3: CASSLEGISGELFF. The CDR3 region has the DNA TGTGCCAGCAGCTTAGAAGGGATTTCCGGGGAGCTGTTTTTT.

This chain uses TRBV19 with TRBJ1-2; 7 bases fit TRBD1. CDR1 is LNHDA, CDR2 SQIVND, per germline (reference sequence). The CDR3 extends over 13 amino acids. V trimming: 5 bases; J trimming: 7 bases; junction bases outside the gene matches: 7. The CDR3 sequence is CASSPQGRRGYTF. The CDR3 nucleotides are TGTGCCAGTAGTCCACAGGGGCGACGTGGCTACACCTTC.

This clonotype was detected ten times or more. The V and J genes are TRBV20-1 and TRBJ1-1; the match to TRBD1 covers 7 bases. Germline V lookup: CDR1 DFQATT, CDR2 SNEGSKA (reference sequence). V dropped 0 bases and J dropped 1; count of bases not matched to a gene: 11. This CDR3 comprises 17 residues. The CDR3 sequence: CSARDPPRQGPNTEAFF. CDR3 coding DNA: TGCAGTGCTAGAGACCCCCCGCGACAGGGCCCGAACACTGAAGCTTTCTTT.

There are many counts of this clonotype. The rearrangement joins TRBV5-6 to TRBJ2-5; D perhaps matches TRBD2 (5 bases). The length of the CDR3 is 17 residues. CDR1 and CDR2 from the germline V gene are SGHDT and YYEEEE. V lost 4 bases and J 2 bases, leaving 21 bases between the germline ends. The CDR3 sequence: CASSPGLGRRVQETQYF. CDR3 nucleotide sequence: TGTGCCAGCAGCCCCGGCCTAGGGAGACGAGTACAAGAGACCCAGTACTTC.

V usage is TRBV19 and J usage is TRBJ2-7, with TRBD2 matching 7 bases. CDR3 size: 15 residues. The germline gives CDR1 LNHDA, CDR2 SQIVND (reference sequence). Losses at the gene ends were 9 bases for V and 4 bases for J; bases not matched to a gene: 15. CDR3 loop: CASSFARGKRYEQYF. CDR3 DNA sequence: TGTGCCAGCAGTTTCGCGCGGGGGAAAAGATACGAGCAGTACTTC. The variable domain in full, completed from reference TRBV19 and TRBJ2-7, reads DGGITQSPKYLFRKEGQNVTLSCEQNLNHDAMYWYRQDPGQGLRLIYYSQIVNDFQKGDIAEGYSVSREKKESFPLTVTSAQKNPTAFYLCASSFARGKRYEQYFGPGTRLTVT.

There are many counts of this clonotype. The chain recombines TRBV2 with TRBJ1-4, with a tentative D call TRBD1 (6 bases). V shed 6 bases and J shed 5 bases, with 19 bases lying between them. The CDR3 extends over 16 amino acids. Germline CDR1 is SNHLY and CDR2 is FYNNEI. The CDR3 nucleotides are TGTGCCAGCAGGCCAGCGGGACACGACTCCAATGAAAAACTGTTTTTT. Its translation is CASRPAGHDSNEKLFF.

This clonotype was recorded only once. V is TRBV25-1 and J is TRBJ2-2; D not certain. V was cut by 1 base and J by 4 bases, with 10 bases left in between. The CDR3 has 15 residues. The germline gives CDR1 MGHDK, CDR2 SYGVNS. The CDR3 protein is CASSESNLGTGELFF. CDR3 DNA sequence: TGTGCCAGCAGTGAATCCAACCTGGGCACCGGGGAGCTGTTTTTT.

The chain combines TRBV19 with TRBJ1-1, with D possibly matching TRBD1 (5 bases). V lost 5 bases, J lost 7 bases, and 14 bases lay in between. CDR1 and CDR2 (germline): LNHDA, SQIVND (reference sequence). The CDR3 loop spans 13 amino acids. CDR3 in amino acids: CASSVHMGVEAFF. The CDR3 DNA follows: TGTGCCAGTAGTGTCCACATGGGGGTTGAAGCTTTCTTT.

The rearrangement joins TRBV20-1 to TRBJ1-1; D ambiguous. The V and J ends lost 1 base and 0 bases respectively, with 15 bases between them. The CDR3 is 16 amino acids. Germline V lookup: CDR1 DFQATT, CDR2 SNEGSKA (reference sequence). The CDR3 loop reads CSARGGQGSMNTEAFF. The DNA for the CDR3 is TGCAGTGCTAGAGGTGGGCAAGGGAGTATGAACACTGAAGCTTTCTTT.

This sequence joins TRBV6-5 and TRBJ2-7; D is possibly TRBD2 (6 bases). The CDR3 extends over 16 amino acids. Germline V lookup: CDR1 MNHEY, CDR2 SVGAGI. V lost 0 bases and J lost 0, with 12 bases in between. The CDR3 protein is CASSYSQRASSYEQYF. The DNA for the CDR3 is TGTGCCAGCAGTTACTCTCAGCGGGCCAGCTCCTACGAGCAGTACTTC.

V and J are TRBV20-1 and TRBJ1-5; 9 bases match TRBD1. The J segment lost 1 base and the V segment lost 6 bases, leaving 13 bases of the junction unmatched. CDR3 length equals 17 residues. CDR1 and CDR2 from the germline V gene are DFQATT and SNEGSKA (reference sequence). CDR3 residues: CSAKDRGGHWSNQPQHF. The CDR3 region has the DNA TGCAGTGCCAAGGACAGGGGAGGGCATTGGAGCAATCAGCCCCAGCATTTT.

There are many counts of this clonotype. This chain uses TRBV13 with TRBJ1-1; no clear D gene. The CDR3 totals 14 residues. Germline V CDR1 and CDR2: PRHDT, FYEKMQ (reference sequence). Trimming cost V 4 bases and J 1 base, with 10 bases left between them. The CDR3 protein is CASSSLPGNTEAFF. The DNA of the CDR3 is TGTGCCAGCAGCTCCCTACCAGGGAACACTGAAGCTTTCTTT.

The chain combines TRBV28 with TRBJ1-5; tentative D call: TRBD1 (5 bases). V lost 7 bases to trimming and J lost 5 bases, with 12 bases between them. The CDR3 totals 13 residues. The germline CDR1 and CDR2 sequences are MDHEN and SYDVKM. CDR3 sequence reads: CASNLAGDQPQHF. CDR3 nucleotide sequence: TGTGCCAGCAACCTGGCGGGGGATCAGCCCCAGCATTTT.

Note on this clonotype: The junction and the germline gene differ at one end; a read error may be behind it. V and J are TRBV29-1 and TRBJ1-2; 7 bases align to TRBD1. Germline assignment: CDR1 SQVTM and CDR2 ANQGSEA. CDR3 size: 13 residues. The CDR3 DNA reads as TGCAGCGTCCCGACAGGGAGGAACTATGGCCACACCTTC. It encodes CSVPTGRNYGHTF.

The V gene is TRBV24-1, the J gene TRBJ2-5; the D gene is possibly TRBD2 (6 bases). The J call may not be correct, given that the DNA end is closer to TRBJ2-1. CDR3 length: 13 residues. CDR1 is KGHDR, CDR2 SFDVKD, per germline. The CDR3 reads CATSADSSGEQFF. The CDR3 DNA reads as TGTGCCACCAGTGCCGATTCCAGCGGGGAGCAGTTCTTC.

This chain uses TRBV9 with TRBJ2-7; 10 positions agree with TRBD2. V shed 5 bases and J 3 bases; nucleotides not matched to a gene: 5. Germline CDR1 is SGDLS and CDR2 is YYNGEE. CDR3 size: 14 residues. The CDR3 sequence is CASSLASGSYEQYF. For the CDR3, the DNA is TGTGCCAGCAGTTTGGCTAGCGGGAGCTACGAGCAGTACTTC.

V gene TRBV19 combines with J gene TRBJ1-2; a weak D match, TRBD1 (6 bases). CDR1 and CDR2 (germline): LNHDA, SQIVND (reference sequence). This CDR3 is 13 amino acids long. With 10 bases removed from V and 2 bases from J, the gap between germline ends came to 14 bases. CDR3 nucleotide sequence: TGTGCCACAAAACCGACAGGAAACTATGGCTACACCTTC. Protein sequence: CATKPTGNYGYTF.

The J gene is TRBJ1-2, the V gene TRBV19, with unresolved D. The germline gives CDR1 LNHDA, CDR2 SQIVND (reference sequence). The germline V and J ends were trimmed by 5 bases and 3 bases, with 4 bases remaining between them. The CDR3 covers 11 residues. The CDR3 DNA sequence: TGTGCCAGTAGTTCCTACTATGGCTACACCTTC. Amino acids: CASSSYYGYTF. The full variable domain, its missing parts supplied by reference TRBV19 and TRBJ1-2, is DGGITQSPKYLFRKEGQNVTLSCEQNLNHDAMYWYRQDPGQGLRLIYYSQIVNDFQKGDIAEGYSVSREKKESFPLTVTSAQKNPTAFYLCASSSYYGYTFGSGTRLTVV.

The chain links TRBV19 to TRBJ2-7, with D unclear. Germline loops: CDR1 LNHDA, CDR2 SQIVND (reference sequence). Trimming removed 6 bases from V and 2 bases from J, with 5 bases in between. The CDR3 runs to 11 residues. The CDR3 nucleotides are TGTGCCAGTAGAGGTACCTACGAGCAGTACTTC. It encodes CASRGTYEQYF.